Following are 29 T cell receptor beta chains from one sample sequenced in a study of somatic mutations in cytotoxic T cells in rheumatoid arthritis. Assay: immunoSEQ multiplex PCR; the TCRdb copy retains only in-frame clones and omits some. In the table there are roughly 32,000 clones, approximately 78% of which are singletons. The sequenced sample was CD8+ T cells sorted from blood. The receptor source for this set is an adult with rheumatoid arthritis.

DNA of the CDR3: TGTGCCAGCAGCTTAGGGGGGGTCGAGCAGTACTTC. This encodes CASSLGGVEQYF. The genes are TRBV7-2 and TRBJ2-7, with a tentative D call TRBD2 (6 bases). The CDR3 is 12 amino acids. With 1 base removed from V and 6 bases from J, the gap between germline ends came to 7 bases. The V gene's germline CDR1 is SGHTA and CDR2 FQGNSA.

The V gene is TRBV11-3, the J gene TRBJ2-3, with a possible D match to TRBD1 (5 bases). This CDR3 contains 17 residues. CDR1 is SGHNT and CDR2 is YENEEA in the germline V gene. Trimming stripped 0 bases from V and 4 bases from J, with 17 bases between. The CDR3 bases are TGTGCCAGCAGCTTAGATGGCGCTGTACAAGGGGCAGATACGCAGTATTTT. Its translation: CASSLDGAVQGADTQYF.

The chain employs TRBV4-1 and TRBJ2-1; D gene unclear. Germline-derived CDR1 and CDR2 are MGHRA and YSYEKL. Deletions cut 1 base from V and 4 bases from J, with 14 bases between. This CDR3 contains 16 residues. The CDR3: CASSQVPNRNYNEQFF. In DNA form, the CDR3 reads TGCGCCAGCAGCCAAGTTCCTAACCGAAATTACAATGAGCAGTTCTTC.

The gene calls are TRBV7-2 and TRBJ2-7, with 7 bases that match TRBD2. Losses at the gene ends were 5 bases for V and 7 bases for J; bases not matched to a gene: 11. The CDR3 covers 14 residues. CDR1 and CDR2 from the germline V gene are SGHTA and FQGNSA. CDR3 sequence reads: CASSPSGGLQEQYF. The CDR3 bases are TGTGCCAGCAGCCCATCGGGGGGACTTCAGGAGCAGTACTTC. The variable domain in full, with the rest retrieved from reference TRBV7-2 and TRBJ2-7, is GAGVSQSPSNKVTEKGKDVELRCDPISGHTALYWYRQSLGQGLEFLIYFQGNSAPDKSGLPSDRFSAERTGGSVSTLTIQRTQQEDSAVYLCASSPSGGLQEQYFGPGTRLTVT.

The chain employs TRBV4-3 and TRBJ1-2; 12 nucleotides line up with TRBD1. This CDR3 is built from 17 residues. V shed 0 bases and J 8 bases; nucleotides not matched to a gene: 10. CDR1 is LGHNA, CDR2 YSLEER, per germline. CDR3 sequence reads: CASSQDWPGQGANGYTF. The CDR3, as DNA: TGCGCCAGCAGCCAAGATTGGCCGGGACAGGGGGCGAACGGCTACACCTTC.

V usage is TRBV7-9 and J usage is TRBJ1-3; D is ambiguous. The germline V and J ends were trimmed by 10 bases and 4 bases, with 14 bases remaining between them. The CDR3 consists of 13 residues. Germline-derived CDR1 and CDR2 are SEHNR and FQNEAQ (reference sequence). The DNA for the CDR3 is TGTGCCATCCACGCTGGGCAGGGAAACACCATATATTTT. Its protein product is CAIHAGQGNTIYF.

The rearrangement uses TRBV14 and TRBJ1-3; 10 nucleotides align to TRBD1. J gave up 1 base and V 2 bases, and 5 bases lay outside the gene matches. This CDR3 region has 17 residues. Germline CDR1 reads SGHDN; CDR2 reads FVKESK. The CDR3 DNA follows: TGTGCCAGCAGCCAAACCGGGACAGGGGCGTCTGGAAACACCATATATTTT. Its protein is CASSQTGTGASGNTIYF.

V and J are TRBV30 and TRBJ1-1; D unresolved. The ends were cut back, 0 bases at V and 1 base at J, with 6 bases in the middle. This CDR3 is 13 amino acids long. CDR1 is GTSNPN and CDR2 is SVGIG in the germline V gene (reference sequence). The CDR3: CAWSVRRNTEAFF. The CDR3 DNA is TGTGCCTGGAGTGTACGAAGGAACACTGAAGCTTTCTTT.

This chain joins TRBV9 and TRBJ1-5; D remains unclear. The germline V gene encodes CDR1 SGDLS and CDR2 YYNGEE. There are 13 residues in the CDR3. Trimming removed 2 bases at V and 7 bases at J, with 10 bases between. The CDR3 DNA reads TGTGCCAGCAGCGTGGCGGTGGGACAGCCCCAGCATTTT. Translation gives CASSVAVGQPQHF.

J is TRBJ2-5 and V is TRBV28; 11 nucleotides match TRBD1. The CDR3 sequence is 14 residues long. Trimming removed 6 bases from V and 4 bases from J; junction bases left unmatched: 4. CDR1 is MDHEN and CDR2 is SYDVKM in the germline V gene. CDR3 sequence: CASSRTGGGETQYF. The DNA for the CDR3 is TGTGCCAGCAGCCGGACAGGGGGCGGAGAGACCCAGTACTTC.

The chain couples TRBV27 to TRBJ2-7, with 7 bases fitting TRBD1. J lost 1 base, V lost 8 bases, and 5 bases had no gene match. Germline assignment: CDR1 MNHEY and CDR2 SMNVEV (reference sequence). The CDR3 has 13 amino acids. The CDR3 DNA is TGTGCCAGCGCTCAGGGGGTGTCCTACGAGCAGTACTTC. It encodes CASAQGVSYEQYF.

The chain links TRBV9 to TRBJ2-7; D might be TRBD2 (6 bases). The CDR3 covers 12 residues. Per germline, CDR1 SGDLS and CDR2 YYNGEE. V lost 3 bases and J lost 10, with 14 bases in between. The CDR3 region is CASSAEGLRQYF. The CDR3 DNA reads TGTGCCAGCAGCGCCGAAGGACTAAGACAGTACTTC.

The chain has TRBV28 and TRBJ2-5; D uncertain. Germline-derived CDR1 and CDR2 are MDHEN and SYDVKM. The V gene lost 3 bases and the J gene lost 2 bases, with 10 bases spanning the gap. This CDR3 has 14 amino acids. CDR3 bases: TGTGCCAGCAGTTTTAGGCGGATGCAAGAGACCCAGTACTTC. It codes for CASSFRRMQETQYF.

The chain joins TRBV12-5 to TRBJ1-5; D is unresolved. The CDR3 totals 13 residues. Trimming cost V 2 bases and J 11 bases, with 13 bases left between them. Germline V lookup: CDR1 LGHNT, CDR2 FRNRAP. Written as DNA, the CDR3 is TGTGCTAGTGGTTTGTCCCGAACCGGGACCCAGCATTTT. It is translated as CASGLSRTGTQHF.

The chain is built from TRBV27 and TRBJ1-1; D is unclear. Germline V gene sequence: CDR1 MNHEY, CDR2 SMNVEV (reference sequence). CDR3 size: 13 residues. V was trimmed by 5 bases and J by 4 bases, leaving 11 bases between them. In nucleotides, the CDR3 is TGTGCCAGCAGTCTCCGTTTTCGCACTGAAGCTTTCTTT. Protein: CASSLRFRTEAFF.

The CDR3 DNA sequence: TGTGCCAGCAGCTTAGGGGGGGTAGATCAGTACTTC. It yields the protein CASSLGGVDQYF. The rearrangement uses TRBV11-3 and TRBJ2-7, with a weak D call TRBD2 (6 bases). The germline V and J ends were trimmed by 1 base and 10 bases, with 11 bases remaining between them. The CDR3 consists of 12 residues. CDR1 is SGHNT, CDR2 YENEEA, per germline.

This chain connects TRBV28 to TRBJ2-5; D might be TRBD1 (6 bases). Trimming took off 6 bases at V and 2 bases at J, with 16 bases between the two ends. The CDR3 contains 15 residues. Germline V gene sequence: CDR1 MDHEN, CDR2 SYDVKM. CDR3: CASSFADSVQETQYF. CDR3 DNA sequence: TGTGCCAGCAGCTTTGCGGACAGTGTACAAGAGACCCAGTACTTC.

This clone was found a few times. The chain employs TRBV19 and TRBJ1-2, with 8 bases that match TRBD1. The CDR3 is made up of 12 amino acids. Trimming cost V 4 bases and J 10 bases; bases outside gene matches: 5. Per the germline V gene, CDR1 is LNHDA and CDR2 is SQIVND (reference sequence). This chain's CDR3 is CASSNGQGSYTF. CDR3 bases: TGTGCCAGTAGTAATGGACAGGGATCCTACACCTTC.

This chain links TRBV6-5 with TRBJ1-1; 9 bases align to TRBD1. The germline V gene encodes CDR1 MNHEY and CDR2 SVGAGI. The trim removed 4 bases at V and 3 bases at J, leaving 0 bases unmatched. CDR3 size: 13 residues. The DNA for the CDR3 is TGTGCCAGCAGTTGGACAGGGGACACTGAAGCTTTCTTT. This translates into CASSWTGDTEAFF.

V is TRBV10-2 and J is TRBJ2-7; D ambiguous. Germline CDR1 WSHSY, CDR2 SAAADI. The CDR3 has 14 residues. V was shortened by 0 bases and J by 1 base, with 7 bases between the two germline ends. CDR3 bases: TGCGCCAGCAGTGAGTCTTCTCCGTCCTACGAGCAGTACTTC. The encoded protein is CASSESSPSYEQYF.

The chain employs TRBV7-9 and TRBJ1-1; the D is unclear. The CDR3 loop spans 15 amino acids. V was trimmed by 2 bases and J by 5 bases, leaving 15 bases between them. CDR1 is SEHNR, CDR2 FQNEAQ, per germline (reference sequence). In nucleotides, the CDR3 is TGTGCCAGCAGCTTAAGCTCATTCGGACTGACTGAAGCTTTCTTT. Amino acid sequence: CASSLSSFGLTEAFF.

This chain connects TRBV6-1 to TRBJ2-7, with TRBD1 identical over 11 bases. The V gene end was trimmed by 7 bases and the J gene end by 2 bases; junction bases not matched to a gene: 4. CDR1 and CDR2 from the germline V gene are MNHNS and SASEGT. The CDR3 spans 14 residues. The CDR3 region has the DNA TGTGCCAGCACCCCGGGACAGGGGGCCTACGAGCAGTACTTC. This translates into CASTPGQGAYEQYF.

This chain uses TRBV5-1 with TRBJ2-5; 11 bases line up with TRBD2. The V segment lost 2 bases and the J segment 7 bases; nucleotides outside the gene matches: 1. Germline CDR1 reads SGHRS; CDR2 reads YFSETQ. The CDR3 covers 13 residues. The CDR3 DNA follows: TGCGCCAGCAGCTTTAGCGGGGGGGGGACCCAGTACTTC. This gives the protein CASSFSGGGTQYF.

This chain links TRBV6-4 with TRBJ2-3; 9 bases agree with TRBD2. After removal of 5 bases from V and 4 bases from J, the junction contained 7 bases not matched to a gene. CDR3 length: 15 residues. Germline V lookup: CDR1 MRHNA, CDR2 SNTAGT. CDR3 sequence (DNA): TGTGCCAGCAGTAGGGCTAGCGGGGAAGCAGATACGCAGTATTTT. This sequence encodes CASSRASGEADTQYF.

V and J are TRBV7-9 and TRBJ2-5, with TRBD2 matching 12 bases. In germline, CDR1 is SEHNR, CDR2 FQNEAQ (reference sequence). Germline trimming cut 7 bases from V and 1 base from J; bases unmatched to any gene: 4. The CDR3 runs 15 residues. CDR3 loop: CASTLAGGIQETQYF. Written as DNA, the CDR3 is TGTGCCAGCACCCTAGCGGGGGGGATCCAAGAGACCCAGTACTTC.

The chain recombines TRBV5-5 with TRBJ2-7, with TRBD1 identical over 8 bases. The length of the CDR3 is 16 residues. Germline CDR1 is SGHKS and CDR2 is YYEKEE (reference sequence). V gave up 4 bases and J gave up 7 bases; unmatched junction bases: 16. CDR3 in DNA: TGTGCCAGCAGCCCGGGGGACAGCCCCACAGGGGGGGAGCAGTACTTC. Translated: CASSPGDSPTGGEQYF.

The CDR3 protein is CASSWARQGHTEAFF. CDR3 sequence (DNA): TGCGCCAGCAGCTGGGCCCGACAGGGGCACACTGAAGCTTTCTTT. The rearrangement joins TRBV5-1 to TRBJ1-1; 8 positions agree with TRBD1. V trimming: 3 bases; J trimming: 3 bases; junction bases outside the gene matches: 7. The CDR3 is 15 amino acids. CDR1 and CDR2 from the germline V gene are SGHRS and YFSETQ.

The rearrangement joins TRBV9 to TRBJ1-1; D remains unclear. CDR1 is SGDLS, CDR2 YYNGEE, per germline. The CDR3 covers 12 residues. V gave up 3 bases and J gave up 7 bases, with 10 bases separating them. The CDR3 DNA is TGTGCCAGCAGCGGGCTAGCCAGTGAAGCTTTCTTT. Translation: CASSGLASEAFF.

The chain recombines TRBV19 with TRBJ1-2, with 7 bases aligning to TRBD1. With V trimmed by 6 bases and J by 0 bases, 13 bases remained unmatched. Germline V lookup: CDR1 LNHDA, CDR2 SQIVND (reference sequence). This CDR3 has 17 amino acids. CDR3 nucleotides: TGTGCCAGTAGCCCTACCCGACAGGGATTGGCTAACTATGGCTACACCTTC. It translates to CASSPTRQGLANYGYTF. Full variable domain (missing parts from reference TRBV19 and TRBJ1-2): DGGITQSPKYLFRKEGQNVTLSCEQNLNHDAMYWYRQDPGQGLRLIYYSQIVNDFQKGDIAEGYSVSREKKESFPLTVTSAQKNPTAFYLCASSPTRQGLANYGYTFGSGTRLTVV.